This TCR beta chain appears in the sequencing data of a study of beta chain features in type 1 diabetes. Overall study findings and caveats: Because the template was cDNA, high-expressing cells might be over-represented. Shortening of TCRB CDR3s, moderate but significant, appeared in all four CD4+ subsets of Type 1 diabetes patients.

This clone turned up a few times. Its antigen is still unknown. The isolated RNA, all of it, was reverse transcribed, so expressed TCRB transcripts were what got sequenced. Libraries were prepared by immunoSEQ multiplex PCR; TCRdb keeps only in-frame clonotypes and omits some of them. The top ten hold 3.5% to 4.5% of the sample, which has 250,000 or so clones, about 30% seen once. V gave up 0 bases and J gave up 4 bases; unmatched junction bases: 2. CDR1 is SEHNR and CDR2 is FQNEAQ in the germline V gene (reference sequence). The CDR3 sequence is 14 residues long. The sequenced sample consisted of central memory CD4+ T cells from blood. The V and J genes are TRBV7-9 and TRBJ2-7, with TRBD1 matching over 8 bases. The receptor comes from a man aged 25 to 40 in good health. For the CDR3, the DNA is TGTGCCAGCAGCTTAGCGGACAGGGCGTACGAGCAGTACTTC. Translating gives CASSLADRAYEQYF.